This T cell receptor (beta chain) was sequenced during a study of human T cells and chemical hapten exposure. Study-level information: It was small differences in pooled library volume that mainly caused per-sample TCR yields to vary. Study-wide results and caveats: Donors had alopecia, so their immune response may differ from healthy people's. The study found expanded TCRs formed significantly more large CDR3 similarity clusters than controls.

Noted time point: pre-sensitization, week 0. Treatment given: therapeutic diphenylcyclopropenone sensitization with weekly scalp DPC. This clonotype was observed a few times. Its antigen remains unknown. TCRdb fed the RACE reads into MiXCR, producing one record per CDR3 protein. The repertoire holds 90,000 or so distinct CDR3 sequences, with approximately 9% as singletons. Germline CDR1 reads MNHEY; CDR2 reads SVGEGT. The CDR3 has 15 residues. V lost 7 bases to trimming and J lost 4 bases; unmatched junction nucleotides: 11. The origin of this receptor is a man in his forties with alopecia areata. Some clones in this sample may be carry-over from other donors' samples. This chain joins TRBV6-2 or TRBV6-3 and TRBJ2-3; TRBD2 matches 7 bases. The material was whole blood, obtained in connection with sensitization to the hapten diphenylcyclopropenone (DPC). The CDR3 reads CASMGSGGSSDTQYF. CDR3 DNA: TGTGCCAGCATGGGATCGGGAGGTTCCTCAGATACGCAGTATTTT.